The 22 T cell receptor beta chains given below trace back to one sample, sequenced in a study of vaccination and CD4 T cells after COVID-19. Their antigen targets remain unknown. The Oncomine TCR Beta short-read assay sequenced DNA from cultured CD4+ T cells. TCRdb used MiXCR to reprocess the PCR reads, holding one entry per CDR3 protein. The sample lists 20,000 to 25,000 distinct CDR3 sequences; less than 65% were seen once. The treatment denotes: approximately nine-day PBMC culture with coronavirus spike peptide pools or control peptides (ViraFEST assay). The sample in question was CD4+ T cells from blood, cultured in vitro, obtained after SARS-CoV-2 vaccination. All receptors derive from a human donor who received a COVID-19 vaccine.

The chain recombines TRBV6-1 with TRBJ1-5; 10 nucleotides agree with TRBD1. Germline V CDR1 and CDR2: MNHNS, SASEGT. The J segment lost 3 bases and the V segment lost 6 bases, leaving 5 bases of the junction unmatched. The CDR3 is made up of 15 amino acids. The CDR3 sequence: CASRRDRGPNQPQHF. The CDR3 bases are TGTGCCAGCAGACGGGACAGGGGTCCCAATCAGCCCCAGCATTTT.

This clonotype occurred a few times. The chain is built from TRBV6-1 and TRBJ2-5, with 7 nucleotides matching TRBD1. Germline V CDR1 and CDR2: MNHNS, SASEGT. The trim removed 1 base at V and 2 bases at J, leaving 4 bases unmatched. CDR3 length equals 15 residues. DNA of the CDR3: TGTGCCAGCAGTGAAGTATGGGGACAGCAAGAGACCCAGTACTTC. Translated: CASSEVWGQQETQYF.

The J gene is TRBJ1-2, the V gene TRBV19, with D tentatively TRBD1 (5 bases). Germline V gene lookup returns CDR1 LNHDA and CDR2 SQIVND (reference sequence). There are 15 residues in the CDR3. Trimming cost V 7 bases and J 4 bases, with 19 bases left between them. CDR3 DNA: TGTGCCAGTAAAATGGGGTCAGGGACCCCCTATGGCTACACCTTC. As protein: CASKMGSGTPYGYTF. The whole variable domain, remainder taken from reference TRBV19 and TRBJ1-2, is DGGITQSPKYLFRKEGQNVTLSCEQNLNHDAMYWYRQDPGQGLRLIYYSQIVNDFQKGDIAEGYSVSREKKESFPLTVTSAQKNPTAFYLCASKMGSGTPYGYTFGSGTRLTVV.

The CDR3 reads CATSDLKGGMTADTQYF. CDR3 bases: TGTGCCACCAGTGATTTGAAGGGGGGAATGACGGCAGATACGCAGTATTTT. The rearrangement joins TRBV24-1 to TRBJ2-3; D tentatively reads TRBD1 or TRBD2 (6 bases each). The germline gives CDR1 KGHDR, CDR2 SFDVKD. This CDR3 spans 17 amino acids. V was clipped by 0 bases and J by 4 bases, with 16 bases between them.

V and J are TRBV6-5 and TRBJ2-1; D not certain. V lost 2 bases, J lost 0 bases, and 8 bases lay in between. The CDR3 runs to 15 residues. Germline loops: CDR1 MNHEY, CDR2 SVGAGI. The CDR3: CASSYPANSYNEQFF. CDR3 DNA: TGTGCCAGCAGTTACCCTGCAAACTCCTACAATGAGCAGTTCTTC.

V usage is TRBV10-2 and J usage is TRBJ1-2, with D perhaps TRBD1 (6 bases). Trimming pared 1 base from V and 5 bases from J, leaving 14 bases between. Per the germline V gene, CDR1 is WSHSY and CDR2 is SAAADI. The CDR3 sequence is 15 residues long. The CDR3 loop reads CASSEYRDTPYGYTF. CDR3 nucleotide sequence: TGCGCCAGCAGTGAGTACCGGGACACTCCGTATGGCTACACCTTC.

This clonotype was seen a single time. The chain links TRBV18 to TRBJ1-3; no reliable D call. The V end lost 2 bases, the J end lost 2 bases, and 10 bases lay between the germline ends. In germline, CDR1 is KGHSH, CDR2 LQKENI. CDR3 length: 15 amino acids. The CDR3 region is CASSPNQAAGNTIYF. CDR3 in DNA: TGTGCCAGCTCACCAAATCAGGCTGCTGGAAACACCATATATTTT.

CDR3 in amino acids: CASSLGQGSTEAFF. As DNA, the CDR3 is TGTGCCAGCAGTTTGGGACAGGGCTCCACTGAAGCTTTCTTT. The V call is TRBV12-3 or TRBV12-4, the J call TRBJ1-1, with TRBD1 matching 9 bases. The CDR3 extends over 14 amino acids. With V trimmed by 3 bases and J by 4 bases, 3 bases remained unmatched.

The chain joins TRBV7-2 to TRBJ2-2; D gene ambiguous. The CDR3 loop spans 12 amino acids. CDR1 SGHTA and CDR2 FQGNSA come from the germline V gene. Trimming shortened V by 5 bases and J by 2 bases, and 3 bases separated the two germline ends. CDR3 residues: CASSKNTGELFF. Written as DNA, the CDR3 is TGTGCCAGCAGCAAAAACACCGGGGAGCTGTTTTTT. Complete variable domain (other parts from reference TRBV7-2 and TRBJ2-2): GAGVSQSPSNKVTEKGKDVELRCDPISGHTALYWYRQSLGQGLEFLIYFQGNSAPDKSGLPSDRFSAERTGGSVSTLTIQRTQQEDSAVYLCASSKNTGELFFGEGSRLTVL.

This clonotype was seen a few times. The chain joins TRBV12-3 or TRBV12-4 to TRBJ2-7; 7 bases fit TRBD2. V shed 8 bases and J 2 bases; nucleotides not matched to a gene: 12. This CDR3 contains 15 residues. The CDR3 region has the DNA TGTGCCAGCTCGAAAGGGATGGCGGGAGCCTACGAGCAGTACTTC. Protein sequence: CASSKGMAGAYEQYF.

The chain carries TRBV7-8 and TRBJ2-1; D possibly corresponds to TRBD2 (7 bases). The CDR3 runs to 14 residues. Trimming removed 3 bases at V and 7 bases at J, with 13 bases between. CDR1 and CDR2 (germline): SGHVS, FQNEAQ. The CDR3 is CASSFDRGANEQFF. The CDR3 DNA reads as TGTGCCAGCAGCTTCGACCGGGGGGCGAATGAGCAGTTCTTC.

This rearrangement joins TRBV20-1 to TRBJ2-1, with D possibly TRBD2 on 6 matching bases. The CDR3 spans 12 residues. CDR1 DFQATT and CDR2 SNEGSKA come from the germline V gene (reference sequence). V gave up 7 bases and J gave up 8 bases, with 15 bases separating them. For the CDR3, the DNA is TGCAGTGGTAACCCCTGGGGGGATGAGCAGTTCTTC. The encoded protein is CSGNPWGDEQFF.

This sequence joins TRBV19 and TRBJ1-1; D is undetermined. This CDR3 contains 15 residues. V was clipped by 5 bases and J by 0 bases, with 13 bases between them. Germline values: CDR1 LNHDA, CDR2 SQIVND (reference sequence). The CDR3 sequence: CASSVRDILNTEAFF. The CDR3 DNA reads as TGTGCCAGTAGTGTACGGGATATACTGAACACTGAAGCTTTCTTT.

This clonotype was found a few times. The chain recombines TRBV7-3 with TRBJ2-2; 11 bases agree with TRBD1. Germline CDR1 is SGHTA and CDR2 is FQGTGA. The CDR3 loop spans 16 amino acids. V shed 4 bases, J shed 6 bases, and the junction held 7 bases outside the gene matches. The CDR3 DNA reads TGTGCCAGCAGCTGGGGGACAGGGGGTTTGGCCGGGGAGCTGTTTTTT. It translates to CASSWGTGGLAGELFF.

There are a few counts of this clonotype. This chain links TRBV6-4 with TRBJ1-1; D not resolved. CDR3 length equals 12 residues. The germline CDR1 and CDR2 sequences are MRHNA and SNTAGT. Trimming shortened V by 6 bases and J by 2 bases, and 7 bases separated the two germline ends. The CDR3 is CASRGPNTEAFF. The CDR3 coding sequence is TGTGCCAGCAGGGGCCCAAACACTGAAGCTTTCTTT.

The V call is TRBV6-4, the J call TRBJ2-3, with D unclear. CDR1 and CDR2 from the germline V gene are MRHNA and SNTAGT. The V end lost 6 bases, the J end lost 5 bases, and 12 bases lay between the germline ends. The CDR3 is made up of 13 amino acids. The CDR3 sequence: CASREGEQDTQYF. CDR3 in DNA: TGTGCCAGCAGAGAAGGAGAGCAAGATACGCAGTATTTT.

The chain couples TRBV20-1 to TRBJ2-5; 7 nucleotides align to TRBD1. Unmatched junction bases numbered 15, after V lost 2 bases and J lost 3 bases. This CDR3 spans 17 amino acids. In germline, CDR1 is DFQATT, CDR2 SNEGSKA (reference sequence). The CDR3 bases are TGCAGTGCTAGAAAACTCTGGCACAGGGGCGGCGAAGAGACCCAGTACTTC. Its protein is CSARKLWHRGGEETQYF.

This clonotype was seen only a few times. This sequence joins TRBV20-1 and TRBJ1-1, with D maybe TRBD1 (6 bases). V was cut by 0 bases and J by 2 bases, with 10 bases left in between. This CDR3 region has 14 residues. CDR1 and CDR2 from the germline V gene are DFQATT and SNEGSKA (reference sequence). This CDR3 is CSARDRGRNTEAFF. The CDR3, as DNA: TGCAGTGCTAGAGATCGGGGGCGTAACACTGAAGCTTTCTTT.

This clonotype was observed a handful of times. The chain recombines TRBV7-9 with TRBJ2-3, with 8 bases fitting TRBD2. The CDR3 sequence is 15 residues long. J lost 1 base, V lost 2 bases, and 2 bases had no gene match. Germline V lookup: CDR1 SEHNR, CDR2 FQNEAQ (reference sequence). For the CDR3, the DNA is TGTGCCAGCAGCTTACGGGGGGGCGGCACAGATACGCAGTATTTT. Protein sequence: CASSLRGGGTDTQYF. Complete variable domain (other parts from reference TRBV7-9 and TRBJ2-3): DTGVSQNPRHKITKRGQNVTFRCDPISEHNRLYWYRQTLGQGPEFLTYFQNEAQLEKSRLLSDRFSAERPKGSFSTLEIQRTEQGDSAMYLCASSLRGGGTDTQYFGPGTRLTVL.

This clonotype was picked up one time. J is TRBJ1-1 and V is TRBV12-3 or TRBV12-4; D remains ambiguous. Trimming left V 4 bases short and J 7 bases short, with 10 bases between. The CDR3 sequence is 12 residues long. This CDR3 is CASSSTRGEAFF. For the CDR3, the DNA is TGTGCCAGCAGTTCTACCCGGGGTGAAGCTTTCTTT.

This chain uses TRBV28 with TRBJ1-1, with D possibly being TRBD1 (6 bases). The V end was cut by 6 bases, the J end by 4 bases, with 12 bases between. Germline loops: CDR1 MDHEN, CDR2 SYDVKM. The CDR3 has 13 residues. CDR3 DNA: TGTGCCAGCAGACTCACAGGGTCCACTGAAGCTTTCTTT. It is translated as CASRLTGSTEAFF.

The V call is TRBV12-2, the J call TRBJ1-5; no check of the table's D call, TRBD1, against the DNA was made. TRBV12-2 is shown as a pseudogene. This CDR3 has 17 residues. DNA for the CDR3: TGTGCAAGTCGCTTTAACCCTGGGACGGCGTTTAATCAGCCCCAGCATTTT. This sequence encodes CASRFNPGTAFNQPQHF.